The 29 T cell receptor beta chains reported below all come from one sample, sequenced in a study of blood T cell repertoires in COVID-19. The data were produced by immunoSEQ multiplex PCR, yet TCRdb's version contains in-frame clones alone and is incomplete. This table holds 150,000 to 200,000 clones, 65% to 85% found once. Sequences were obtained from PBMCs or T cells enriched from blood (not recorded which). These receptors came from a man aged 35-49 years who had recovered from COVID-19.

This clone has only one observation. The chain carries TRBV25-1 and TRBJ2-5, with TRBD2 identical over 8 bases. V was pared by 3 bases and J by 3 bases, with 0 bases of the junction left unmatched. CDR1 and CDR2 (germline): MGHDK, SYGVNS. This CDR3 contains 13 residues. The CDR3 DNA reads TGTGCCAGCAGTGACGGGGGGGAAGAGACCCAGTACTTC. As protein: CASSDGGEETQYF.

V usage is TRBV30 and J usage is TRBJ1-1; the D gene is possibly TRBD1 (5 bases). In germline, CDR1 is GTSNPN, CDR2 SVGIG (reference sequence). The CDR3 sequence is 13 residues long. Between the trimmed V and J ends, which lost 8 bases and 4 bases, there was a span of 17 bases. The chain's CDR3 is CAAGHQGGTEAFF. In nucleotides, the CDR3 is TGTGCCGCCGGACATCAGGGAGGCACTGAAGCTTTCTTT.

The chain carries TRBV25-1 and TRBJ2-2, with a weak D call TRBD1 (6 bases). Germline CDR1 and CDR2: MGHDK and SYGVNS. This CDR3 comprises 16 residues. V lost 4 bases and J 2 bases, leaving 14 bases between the germline ends. The CDR3 here is CASSGPGHHNTGELFF. CDR3 coding DNA: TGTGCCAGCAGTGGCCCGGGACACCATAACACCGGGGAGCTGTTTTTT.

Turning to this clone: Other DNA variants within this sample encode the same CDR3. The chain uses TRBV7-6 and TRBJ1-6; 9 nucleotides match TRBD1. Germline values: CDR1 SGHVS, CDR2 FNYEAQ. V was clipped by 1 base and J by 7 bases; unmatched bases: 2. The length of the CDR3 is 15 residues. The DNA for the CDR3 is TGTGCCAGCAGCTTAGGCGGGACAGGGAATTCACCCCTCCACTTT. It translates to CASSLGGTGNSPLHF.

A few counts support this clone. This chain joins TRBV7-9 and TRBJ1-1; a weak D match, TRBD1 (5 bases). CDR1 is SEHNR and CDR2 is FQNEAQ in the germline V gene (reference sequence). This CDR3 has 17 residues. The germline V and J ends were trimmed by 5 bases and 2 bases, with 21 bases remaining between them. The CDR3 coding sequence is TGTGCCAGCAGCCCCGGCAACCGGGGGACGGGAAACACTGAAGCTTTCTTT. Amino acids: CASSPGNRGTGNTEAFF.

The chain links TRBV24-1 to TRBJ2-7, with D unclear. Germline-derived CDR1 and CDR2 are KGHDR and SFDVKD. The germline V and J ends were trimmed by 0 bases and 9 bases, with 17 bases remaining between them. The CDR3 contains 15 residues. CDR3 in amino acids: CATSDLLVGGLGQYV. As DNA, the CDR3 is TGTGCCACCAGTGATTTGCTTGTCGGCGGTCTTGGGCAGTACGTC.

The chain couples TRBV19 to TRBJ1-3; no reliable D call. Trimming left V 5 bases short and J 0 bases short, with 11 bases between. The CDR3 has 15 amino acids. In germline, CDR1 is LNHDA, CDR2 SQIVND (reference sequence). Here the CDR3 DNA reads TGTGCCAGTAGTGCGACACGTAGCTCTGGAAACACCATATATTTT. Residues: CASSATRSSGNTIYF.

V usage is TRBV6-5 and J usage is TRBJ2-1; 7 bases match TRBD1. The length of the CDR3 is 15 residues. The trim removed 6 bases at V and 1 base at J, leaving 6 bases unmatched. CDR1 MNHEY and CDR2 SVGAGI come from the germline V gene. The CDR3 bases are TGTGCCAGCAGCACTACAGGGGATTCCTACAATGAGCAGTTCTTC. It yields the protein CASSTTGDSYNEQFF.

Here the CDR3 reads CASTRSPEGDTIYF. CDR3 bases: TGTGCCAGCACTCGGAGCCCCGAGGGCGACACCATATATTTT. The chain employs TRBV2 and TRBJ1-3; D gene uncertain. The CDR3 runs to 14 residues. Between the trimmed V and J ends, which lost 7 bases and 8 bases, there was a span of 18 bases. Germline V gene data show CDR1 as SNHLY and CDR2 as FYNNEI.

The chain uses TRBV10-3 and TRBJ2-7; D is perhaps TRBD1 (6 bases). Germline V gene sequence: CDR1 ENHRY, CDR2 SYGVKD. The CDR3 contains 16 residues. V gave up 6 bases and J gave up 4 bases, with 22 bases separating them. CDR3 nucleotides: TGTGCCATCAGCGCCAGGGACACCCGCGGAGAGTACGAGCAGTACGTC. This encodes CAISARDTRGEYEQYV.

This clone showed up just a few times. This chain joins TRBV19 and TRBJ1-2; 7 bases align to TRBD1. The CDR3 runs 13 residues. Germline V gene sequence: CDR1 LNHDA, CDR2 SQIVND (reference sequence). Unmatched junction bases numbered 7, after V lost 5 bases and J lost 7 bases. CDR3 protein: CASSARQGSGYTF. The CDR3 nucleotides are TGTGCCAGTAGTGCTCGACAGGGCTCTGGCTACACCTTC.

V and J are TRBV9 and TRBJ2-1; 9 nucleotides align to TRBD2. In germline, CDR1 is SGDLS, CDR2 YYNGEE. V shed 0 bases and J 4 bases; nucleotides not matched to a gene: 2. This CDR3 has 15 amino acids. CDR3 nucleotide sequence: TGTGCCAGCAGCGTAGAAGCGGGGGGTTACAATGAGCAGTTCTTC. Residues: CASSVEAGGYNEQFF.

This clone was counted a single time. The chain combines TRBV5-1 with TRBJ2-3, with a weak D call TRBD1 (5 bases). Germline loops: CDR1 SGHRS, CDR2 YFSETQ. The CDR3 runs 14 residues. The V gene lost 6 bases and the J gene lost 0 bases, with 11 bases spanning the gap. The CDR3 DNA follows: TGCGCCAGCAAGGACGGACATAGCACAGATACGCAGTATTTT. Amino acids: CASKDGHSTDTQYF.

V usage is TRBV5-1 and J usage is TRBJ2-7; 15 bases line up with TRBD2. V lost 4 bases, J lost 4 bases, and 3 bases stayed unmatched. Germline CDR1 SGHRS, CDR2 YFSETQ. CDR3 length: 15 residues. The CDR3 DNA sequence: TGCGCCAGCAGCCCCGGGACTAGCGGGGGGTACGAGCAGTACGTC. It is translated as CASSPGTSGGYEQYV.

The chain combines TRBV4-1 with TRBJ1-6, with a weak D call TRBD1 (6 bases). CDR3 size: 17 residues. Per germline, CDR1 MGHRA and CDR2 YSYEKL. V lost 0 bases and J lost 8, with 17 bases in between. The DNA of the CDR3 is TGCGCCAGCAGCCAAGAAGCTGCTGCAGGGGATCATTCACCCCTCCACTTT. Amino acids: CASSQEAAAGDHSPLHF.

The chain carries TRBV7-9 and TRBJ1-6; D perhaps matches TRBD1 (6 bases). In germline, CDR1 is SEHNR, CDR2 FQNEAQ (reference sequence). Trimming shortened V by 4 bases and J by 3 bases, and 10 bases separated the two germline ends. The CDR3 has 15 amino acids. CDR3 protein: CASSSDSDYNSPLHF. The CDR3 nucleotides are TGTGCCAGCAGCTCGGACAGTGACTATAATTCACCCCTCCACTTT.

Remarks on this clone: In the same sample, other DNA sequences code for this CDR3. This sequence joins TRBV11-3 and TRBJ2-1, with a possible D match to TRBD1 (5 bases). With 1 base removed from V and 0 bases from J, the gap between germline ends came to 7 bases. CDR3 length equals 15 residues. CDR1 and CDR2 (germline): SGHNT, YENEEA. The DNA for the CDR3 is TGTGCCAGCAGCTTAGGTAGGGGCTCCTACAATGAGCAGTTCTTC. Translating gives CASSLGRGSYNEQFF.

The chain uses TRBV11-2 and TRBJ2-7; D possibly corresponds to TRBD1 (6 bases). CDR1 is SGHAT, CDR2 FQNNGV, per germline. V was cut by 3 bases and J by 4 bases, with 13 bases left in between. There are 14 residues in the CDR3. The CDR3 spells CASSFGRGNYEQYV. The DNA of the CDR3 is TGTGCCAGCAGCTTTGGTAGGGGGAATTACGAGCAGTACGTC.

V is TRBV24-1 and J is TRBJ2-1; TRBD1 might be the D (6 bases). CDR1 is KGHDR and CDR2 is SFDVKD in the germline V gene. Trimming took 1 base from V and 13 from J, leaving 16 bases between them. CDR3 length equals 14 residues. The CDR3 region is CATSDLGGQFHQFF. The CDR3 region has the DNA TGTGCCACCAGTGATTTAGGCGGACAGTTCCACCAGTTCTTC.

In this sample, this clone turned up many times. The chain joins TRBV9 to TRBJ1-2; the D gene is possibly TRBD1 (6 bases). V was shortened by 4 bases and J by 6 bases, with 16 bases between the two germline ends. This CDR3 has 14 residues. Germline CDR1 is SGDLS and CDR2 is YYNGEE. In nucleotides, the CDR3 is TGTGCCAGCAGCACCTTGACAGGTCCCGATGGCTACACCTTC. Translated: CASSTLTGPDGYTF.

This clone was seen repeatedly, ten times or more. This rearrangement joins TRBV2 to TRBJ2-3; 7 positions agree with TRBD2. Germline V gives CDR1 SNHLY, CDR2 FYNNEI. This CDR3 region has 16 residues. V lost 4 bases to trimming and J lost 1 base; unmatched junction nucleotides: 8. CDR3: CASSVMAGRGTDTQYF. The CDR3 nucleotides read TGTGCCAGCAGTGTAATGGCAGGGAGGGGCACAGATACGCAGTATTTT.

The chain is built from TRBV5-8 and TRBJ2-2; D perhaps matches TRBD2 (5 bases). There are 18 residues in the CDR3. Looked up from germline, CDR1 is SGHTS and CDR2 is YDEGEE. The germline V and J ends were trimmed by 3 bases and 0 bases, with 18 bases remaining between them. The CDR3 DNA reads TGTGCCAGCAGCTCGGACGGACTTACCCCTTCGAACACCGGGGAGCTGTTTTTT. This sequence encodes CASSSDGLTPSNTGELFF.

This clone was detected only once. The chain uses TRBV20-1 and TRBJ1-1; tentatively, D is TRBD1 (5 bases). V was trimmed by 3 bases and J by 5 bases, leaving 19 bases between them. There are 15 residues in the CDR3. CDR1 is DFQATT, CDR2 SNEGSKA, per germline (reference sequence). The CDR3 bases are TGCAGTGCTAGTAGGGTAAAGGGGAAAAGGACTGAAGCTTTCTTT. This sequence encodes CSASRVKGKRTEAFF.

CDR3 loop: CASSPRGTGAAVGYTF. As DNA, the CDR3 is TGTGCCAGCAGCCCGCGGGGGACAGGGGCCGCAGTAGGCTACACCTTC. The genes are TRBV7-2 and TRBJ1-2; 10 nucleotides agree with TRBD1. Trimming removed 5 bases from V and 8 bases from J; junction bases left unmatched: 14. In germline, CDR1 is SGHTA, CDR2 FQGNSA. The CDR3 is 16 residues long. Combining the CDR3 with reference TRBV7-2 and TRBJ1-2 gives the whole variable domain GAGVSQSPSNKVTEKGKDVELRCDPISGHTALYWYRQSLGQGLEFLIYFQGNSAPDKSGLPSDRFSAERTGGSVSTLTIQRTQQEDSAVYLCASSPRGTGAAVGYTFGSGTRLTVV.

The V gene is TRBV4-2, the J gene TRBJ2-1, with TRBD2 matching 7 bases. V lost 4 bases to trimming and J lost 5 bases; unmatched junction nucleotides: 8. The CDR3 has 15 amino acids. CDR1 is LGHNA, CDR2 YNFKEQ, per germline. CDR3 coding DNA: TGTGCCAGCAGCCCGGGGGGTACCCACGACAATGAGCAGTTCTTC. This gives the protein CASSPGGTHDNEQFF.

V is TRBV6-5 and J is TRBJ1-1, with D maybe TRBD1 (5 bases). This CDR3 contains 12 residues. V lost 8 bases and J lost 0, with 7 bases in between. Germline CDR1 reads MNHEY; CDR2 reads SVGAGI. The CDR3 is CASGGVNTEAFF. As DNA, the CDR3 is TGTGCCAGCGGGGGGGTGAACACTGAAGCTTTCTTT.

This chain joins TRBV2 and TRBJ2-7; 7 nucleotides align to TRBD1. CDR3 length: 15 amino acids. Per the germline V gene, CDR1 is SNHLY and CDR2 is FYNNEI. V was clipped by 6 bases and J by 0 bases; unmatched bases: 8. The CDR3 spells CASRGNRGSSYEQYF. The CDR3 DNA is TGTGCCAGCAGGGGAAACAGGGGCTCCTCCTACGAGCAGTACTTC.

The chain uses TRBV9 and TRBJ2-1; 9 bases map to TRBD2. This CDR3 spans 16 amino acids. Germline lookup yields CDR1 SGDLS and CDR2 YYNGEE. J lost 10 bases, V lost 0 bases, and 11 bases had no gene match. As DNA, the CDR3 is TGTGCCAGCAGCGTAGAAGCGGGGGGTCCTTGGGCAGAGCAGTTCTTC. Translation: CASSVEAGGPWAEQFF.

The chain has TRBV6-2 or TRBV6-3 and TRBJ2-1, with 14 bases identical to TRBD2. The V gene's germline CDR1 is MNHEY and CDR2 SVGEGT. The CDR3 spans 15 residues. Losses at the gene ends were 4 bases for V and 7 bases for J; bases not matched to a gene: 3. CDR3 coding DNA: TGTGCCAGCAGTTCGCGGACTAGCGGGGGGAATGAGCAGTTCTTC. This gives the protein CASSSRTSGGNEQFF.